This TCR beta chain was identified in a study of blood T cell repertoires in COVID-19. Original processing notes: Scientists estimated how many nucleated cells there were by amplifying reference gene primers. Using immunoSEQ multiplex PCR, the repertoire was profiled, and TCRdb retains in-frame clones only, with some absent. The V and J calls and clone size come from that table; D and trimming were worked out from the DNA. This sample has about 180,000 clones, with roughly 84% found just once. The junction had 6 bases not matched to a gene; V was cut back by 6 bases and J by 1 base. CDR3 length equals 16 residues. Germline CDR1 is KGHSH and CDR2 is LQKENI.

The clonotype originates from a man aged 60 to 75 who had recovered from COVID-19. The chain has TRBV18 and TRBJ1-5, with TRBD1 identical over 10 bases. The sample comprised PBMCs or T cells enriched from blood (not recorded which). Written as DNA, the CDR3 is TGTGCCAGCTCGCCGACAGGGGGCGGCAGCAATCAGCCCCAGCATTTT. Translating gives CASSPTGGGSNQPQHF.